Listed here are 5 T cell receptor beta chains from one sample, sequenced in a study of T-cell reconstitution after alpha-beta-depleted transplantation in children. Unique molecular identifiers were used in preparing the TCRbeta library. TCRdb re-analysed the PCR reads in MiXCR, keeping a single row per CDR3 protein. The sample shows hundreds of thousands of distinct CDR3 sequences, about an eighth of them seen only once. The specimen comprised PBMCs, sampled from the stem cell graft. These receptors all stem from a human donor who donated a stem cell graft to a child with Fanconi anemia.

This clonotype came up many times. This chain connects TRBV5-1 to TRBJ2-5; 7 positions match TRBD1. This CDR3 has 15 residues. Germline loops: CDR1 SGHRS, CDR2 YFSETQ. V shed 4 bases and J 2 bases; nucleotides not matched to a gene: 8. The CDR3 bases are TGCGCCAGCAGCGACAGACAGGGCCCACAAGAGACCCAGTACTTC. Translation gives CASSDRQGPQETQYF.

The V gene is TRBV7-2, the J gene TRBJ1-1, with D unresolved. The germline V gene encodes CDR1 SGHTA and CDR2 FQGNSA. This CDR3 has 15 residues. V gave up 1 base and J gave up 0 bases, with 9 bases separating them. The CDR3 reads CASSLVPGMNTEAFF. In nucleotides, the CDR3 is TGTGCCAGCAGCTTAGTACCGGGGATGAACACTGAAGCTTTCTTT.

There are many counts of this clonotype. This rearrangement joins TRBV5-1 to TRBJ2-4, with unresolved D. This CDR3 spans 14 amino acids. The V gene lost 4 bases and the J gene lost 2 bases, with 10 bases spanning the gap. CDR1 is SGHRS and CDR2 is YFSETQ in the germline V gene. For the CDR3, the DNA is TGCGCCAGCAGCCCGACGGGCACCAAAAACATTCAGTACTTC. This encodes CASSPTGTKNIQYF.

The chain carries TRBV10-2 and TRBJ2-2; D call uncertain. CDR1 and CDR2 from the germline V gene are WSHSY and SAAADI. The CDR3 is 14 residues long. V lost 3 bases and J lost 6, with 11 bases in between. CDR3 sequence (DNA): TGCGCCAGCAGTGACCGTGTGTTGGCCGGGGAGCTGTTTTTT. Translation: CASSDRVLAGELFF.

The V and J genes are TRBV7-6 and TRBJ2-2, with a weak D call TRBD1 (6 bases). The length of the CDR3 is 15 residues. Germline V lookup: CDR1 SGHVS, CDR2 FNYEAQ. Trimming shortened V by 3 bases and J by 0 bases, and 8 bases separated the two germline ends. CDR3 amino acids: CASSLGHANTGELFF. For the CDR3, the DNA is TGTGCCAGCAGCTTGGGACACGCGAACACCGGGGAGCTGTTTTTT.